A selection of T cell receptor beta chains follows, all from one sample in a study of cytomegalovirus exposure and HLA in healthy donors. Assay used: immunoSEQ multiplex PCR; TCRdb lists only in-frame clones, some missing. The sample holds roughly 81,000 clones, around 77% seen once. Sequencing was carried out using PBMCs. The receptors derive from a boy aged 5 to 17 in good health and CMV-seronegative. The CDR3 runs from the conserved cysteine through the conserved F or W. The order of the fields is D gene, V gene, clone size, J gene, CDR3 protein, CDR3 DNA. D genes are given only for firm matches. Clone size appears in some rows only: once, few, many, or a class for an expanded clone.

>TRBD1|TRBV7-2|-|TRBJ2-3
CASIGLDRGQVDTQYF
TGTGCCAGCATAGGGTTGGACAGGGGGCAGGTGGATACGCAGTATTTT
>-|TRBV4-1|-|TRBJ1-1
CASSKEDVNAEAFF
TGCGCCAGCAGCAAGGAGGATGTTAACGCTGAAGCTTTCTTT
>-|TRBV29-1|-|TRBJ2-1
CSVEARTVGVNEQFF
TGCAGCGTTGAAGCTAGGACAGTGGGTGTGAATGAGCAGTTCTTC
>-|TRBV7-3|-|TRBJ2-3
CASSLTAGTDTQYF
TGTGCCAGCAGCTTAACGGCTGGCACAGATACGCAGTATTTT
>TRBD1|TRBV7-9|-|TRBJ1-1
CASNRDRGFTEAFF
TGTGCCAGTAACCGGGACAGGGGGTTCACTGAAGCTTTCTTT
>-|TRBV30|-|TRBJ1-4
CAWTTGSNEKLFF
TGTGCCTGGACTACAGGGTCTAATGAAAAACTGTTTTTT
>-|TRBV6-4|few|TRBJ2-1
CASSRGTGSYNEQFF
TGTGCCAGCAGTCGCGGGACTGGCTCCTACAATGAGCAGTTCTTC
>-|TRBV30|few|TRBJ2-7
CAWSGQVNGEQYF
TGTGCCTGGAGTGGTCAGGTAAATGGCGAGCAGTACTTC
>TRBD1|TRBV10-3|-|TRBJ2-7
CAIKKGQDTYEQYF
TGTGCCATCAAGAAGGGACAGGATACCTACGAGCAGTACTTC
>-|TRBV9|-|TRBJ2-2
CASSVVSGGELFF
TGTGCCAGCAGCGTGGTTTCGGGCGGGGAGCTGTTTTTT
>-|TRBV18|-|TRBJ2-1
CASSQGLNDEQFF
TGTGCCAGCTCACAAGGACTTAACGATGAGCAGTTCTTC
>-|TRBV14|-|TRBJ1-2
CASSQARTGREDGYTF
TGTGCCAGCAGCCAAGCCCGGACCGGCAGGGAGGATGGCTACACCTTC
>-|TRBV7-9|-|TRBJ1-4
CASSGKTGSFIATNEKLFF
TGTGCCAGCAGCGGGAAGACAGGTTCTTTCATCGCAACTAATGAAAAACTGTTTTTT
>-|TRBV9|once|TRBJ2-1
CASSVGTDSYNEQFF
TGTGCCAGCAGCGTAGGGACAGATTCCTACAATGAGCAGTTCTTC
>-|TRBV2|-|TRBJ2-6
CASRGALVAGANVLTF
TGTGCCAGCAGGGGGGCGTTGGTAGCTGGGGCCAACGTCCTGACTTTC
>TRBD1|TRBV30|-|TRBJ2-1
CASSGGVYNEQFF
TGTGCCTCCTCAGGGGGTGTCTACAATGAGCAGTTCTTC
>TRBD1|TRBV27|-|TRBJ2-1
CASSLRDSSYNEQFF
TGTGCCAGCAGCCTACGGGACAGCTCCTACAATGAGCAGTTCTTC
>TRBD1|TRBV29-1|-|TRBJ1-3
CSVVWGQGKGNTIYF
TGCAGCGTTGTTTGGGGACAGGGTAAGGGAAACACCATATATTTT